This T cell receptor (beta chain) is drawn from a study of breast tumors, draining lymph nodes, adjacent tissues. Study-wide points: Compared with lymph nodes, tumors were less diverse; compared with nontumor tissue, more.

This clonotype was seen at least ten times. As yet, its antigen is unknown. V was shortened by 0 bases and J by 6 bases, with 20 bases between the two germline ends. Per the germline V gene, CDR1 is MGHRA and CDR2 is YSYEKL. This CDR3 region has 18 residues. From the multiplex PCR reads, TCRdb called clonotypes with MiXCR, one entry per CDR3 protein. Found here are under 70,000 distinct CDR3 sequences, 40% to 55% of them singletons; the top ten hold 8% to 9.5%. This sequence originates from a female donor with breast cancer. Some clones in this sample may be carry-over from other donors' samples. The J gene is TRBJ2-2, the V gene TRBV4-1; D may be TRBD2 (6 bases). The specimen was breast tumor tissue. The DNA for the CDR3 is TGCGCCAGCAGCCAAGAGTGGGCGGGACCGGCCGACTCCGGGGAGCTGTTTTTT. This codes for CASSQEWAGPADSGELFF.